These 17 T cell receptor beta chains originate from one sample sequenced in a study of T cells in pancreatic ductal adenocarcinoma. Selected pancreatic ductal adenocarcinoma patients had undergone surgery without neoadjuvant therapy. Sequencing used immunoSEQ multiplex PCR; TCRdb keeps in-frame clones, though not all of them. The data hold over 85,000 clones, with nearly 95% observed a single time. Material for sequencing was PBMCs. The receptors were sampled from a human donor with pancreatic ductal adenocarcinoma.

This CDR3 is CASSLSRTSGSEQYF. CDR3 nucleotide sequence: TGTGCCAGCAGCTTATCCCGGACTAGCGGGAGCGAGCAGTACTTC. The chain employs TRBV11-2 and TRBJ2-7, with 13 nucleotides matching TRBD2. The CDR3 is made up of 15 amino acids. Germline V lookup: CDR1 SGHAT, CDR2 FQNNGV. V dropped 2 bases and J dropped 6; count of bases not matched to a gene: 4.

This clone was counted between two and nine times. V and J are TRBV29-1 and TRBJ1-1, with TRBD1 matching 8 bases. Looked up from germline, CDR1 is SQVTM and CDR2 is ANQGSEA. The CDR3 is 14 residues long. The V segment lost 2 bases and the J segment 5 bases; nucleotides outside the gene matches: 7. The DNA of the CDR3 is TGCAGCGTTGAACATTTACGGACAGGGACTGAAGCTTTCTTT. This codes for CSVEHLRTGTEAFF.

This chain links TRBV18 with TRBJ1-1; D gene uncertain. Germline values: CDR1 KGHSH, CDR2 LQKENI. The CDR3 has 13 amino acids. Between the trimmed V and J ends, which lost 1 base and 8 bases, there was a span of 11 bases. The CDR3 loop is CASSPLEGSEAFF. DNA of the CDR3: TGTGCCAGCTCACCACTAGAGGGATCCGAAGCTTTCTTT.

This rearrangement joins TRBV27 to TRBJ2-7; D may be TRBD2 (6 bases). The CDR3 runs 12 residues. Germline lookup yields CDR1 MNHEY and CDR2 SMNVEV (reference sequence). V dropped 6 bases and J dropped 9 bases, with 15 bases sitting between them. CDR3 sequence reads: CASSPPGGGQYF. In DNA form, the CDR3 reads TGTGCCAGCAGCCCCCCCGGGGGAGGGCAGTACTTC.

The V and J genes are TRBV30 and TRBJ2-7; 8 positions agree with TRBD2. Germline V gives CDR1 GTSNPN, CDR2 SVGIG (reference sequence). Germline trimming cut 4 bases from V and 7 bases from J; bases unmatched to any gene: 9. The CDR3 loop spans 13 amino acids. The CDR3 DNA is TGTGCCTGGATTCGAGCGGGAGTCGGGGAGCAGTACTTC. The encoded protein is CAWIRAGVGEQYF.

V gene TRBV15 combines with J gene TRBJ2-2; TRBD1 matches at 8 bases. CDR1 LNHNV and CDR2 YYDKDF come from the germline V gene (reference sequence). CDR3 size: 15 residues. V lost 3 bases and J lost 6; bases outside the gene matches: 6. Here the CDR3 DNA reads TGTGCCACCAGCAGGGACAGGGCGAGGGCCGGGGAGCTGTTTTTT. Translated: CATSRDRARAGELFF.

V gene TRBV19 combines with J gene TRBJ2-7, with 10 positions matching TRBD1. Losses at the gene ends were 4 bases for V and 2 bases for J; bases not matched to a gene: 5. The CDR3 runs to 15 residues. The germline CDR1 and CDR2 sequences are LNHDA and SQIVND (reference sequence). CDR3 DNA: TGTGCCAGTAGTAAGGGGACAGGGGCTGCCTACGAGCAGTACTTC. It translates to CASSKGTGAAYEQYF.

The chain joins TRBV19 to TRBJ2-2, with TRBD2 identical over 7 bases. V trimming: 7 bases; J trimming: 9 bases; junction bases outside the gene matches: 17. This CDR3 has 16 amino acids. From germline, CDR1 is LNHDA and CDR2 SQIVND (reference sequence). CDR3 region: CASTASGWEGRRELFF. The CDR3 DNA reads TGTGCCAGTACCGCGTCTGGGTGGGAGGGCCGGAGGGAGCTGTTTTTT.

The V and J genes are TRBV5-1 and TRBJ2-7; the D gene is possibly TRBD1 (6 bases). Per germline, CDR1 SGHRS and CDR2 YFSETQ. The ends were cut back, 0 bases at V and 1 base at J, with 14 bases in the middle. The CDR3 covers 16 residues. The CDR3 bases are TGCGCCAGCAGCTTGGGCTGGGGGCGATCATCCTACGAGCAGTACTTC. It is translated as CASSLGWGRSSYEQYF.

The V and J genes are TRBV7-4 and TRBJ2-7; 8 bases are shared with TRBD2. With 5 bases clipped from V and 0 bases from J, the junction kept 6 bases outside the gene matches. This CDR3 contains 15 residues. Germline lookup yields CDR1 SGHVT and CDR2 SQSDAQ. The CDR3 reads CASSLIAGTSYEQYF. DNA of the CDR3: TGTGCCAGCAGCCTCATAGCGGGAACCTCCTACGAGCAGTACTTC.

The chain combines TRBV7-2 with TRBJ2-3; D is uncertain. The CDR3 runs to 14 residues. Germline loops: CDR1 SGHTA, CDR2 FQGNSA. The V end was cut by 3 bases, the J end by 2 bases, with 9 bases between. This chain's CDR3 is CASSLNYYTDTQYF. The CDR3 DNA follows: TGTGCCAGCAGCTTGAACTACTACACAGATACGCAGTATTTT.

Here the CDR3 reads CASSLDVLASNEQFF. CDR3 coding DNA: TGTGCCAGCAGCTTGGATGTGCTAGCTTCCAATGAGCAGTTCTTC. V usage is TRBV5-6 and J usage is TRBJ2-1, with D possibly TRBD2 on 5 matching bases. Germline lookup yields CDR1 SGHDT and CDR2 YYEEEE. The CDR3 runs 15 residues. Trimming pared 0 bases from V and 6 bases from J, leaving 13 bases between.

The chain recombines TRBV15 with TRBJ2-7, with 11 bases aligning to TRBD2. The germline CDR1 and CDR2 sequences are LNHNV and YYDKDF (reference sequence). The V segment lost 5 bases and the J segment 7 bases; nucleotides outside the gene matches: 7. This CDR3 is 14 amino acids long. Here the CDR3 DNA reads TGTGCCACCAGCGACCTAGCGGGAGGCTTTGAGCAGTACTTC. Its translation: CATSDLAGGFEQYF.

The chain has TRBV28 and TRBJ1-5, with 8 nucleotides matching TRBD1. Germline values: CDR1 MDHEN, CDR2 SYDVKM. V was clipped by 3 bases and J by 2 bases; unmatched bases: 3. There are 15 residues in the CDR3. In DNA, the CDR3 is TGTGCCAGCAGTTTTGCGGACAGGGGCAATCAGCCCCAGCATTTT. Translation gives CASSFADRGNQPQHF.

The chain combines TRBV2 with TRBJ1-4; no firm D call. This CDR3 is built from 12 residues. CDR1 and CDR2 from the germline V gene are SNHLY and FYNNEI. The V gene lost 11 bases and the J gene lost 5 bases, with 12 bases spanning the gap. The CDR3 sequence: CAHLGKNEKLFF. The CDR3 region has the DNA TGTGCCCACCTAGGAAAAAATGAAAAACTGTTTTTT.

The chain combines TRBV19 with TRBJ2-3; no reliable D call. Trimming took off 8 bases at V and 2 bases at J, with 11 bases between the two ends. CDR3 length: 13 residues. Germline assignment: CDR1 LNHDA and CDR2 SQIVND (reference sequence). The CDR3 DNA reads TGTGCCAGTGCAGAATCCCACACAGATACGCAGTATTTT. It is translated as CASAESHTDTQYF. Combining the CDR3 with reference TRBV19 and TRBJ2-3 gives the whole variable domain DGGITQSPKYLFRKEGQNVTLSCEQNLNHDAMYWYRQDPGQGLRLIYYSQIVNDFQKGDIAEGYSVSREKKESFPLTVTSAQKNPTAFYLCASAESHTDTQYFGPGTRLTVL.

This clone was counted once. This chain links TRBV5-4 with TRBJ2-5; 8 bases are shared with TRBD2. Looked up from germline, CDR1 is SGHNT and CDR2 is YYREEE (reference sequence). The CDR3 loop spans 15 amino acids. The V gene end was trimmed by 1 base and the J gene end by 2 bases; junction bases not matched to a gene: 4. CDR3 nucleotides: TGTGCCAGCAGCTTGCGTACTAGCGGACAAGAGACCCAGTACTTC. It yields the protein CASSLRTSGQETQYF.